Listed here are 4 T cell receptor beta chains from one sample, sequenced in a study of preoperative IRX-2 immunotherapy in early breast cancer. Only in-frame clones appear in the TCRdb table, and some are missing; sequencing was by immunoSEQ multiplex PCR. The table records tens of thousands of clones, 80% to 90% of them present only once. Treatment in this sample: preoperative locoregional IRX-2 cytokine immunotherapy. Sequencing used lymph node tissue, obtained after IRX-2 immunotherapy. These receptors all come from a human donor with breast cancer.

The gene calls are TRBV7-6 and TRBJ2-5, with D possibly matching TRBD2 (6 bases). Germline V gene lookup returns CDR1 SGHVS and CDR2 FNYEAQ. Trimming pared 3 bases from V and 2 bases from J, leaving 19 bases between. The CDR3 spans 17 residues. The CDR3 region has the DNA TGTGCCAGCAGCTTGCGAACAGCTTCCGGAGGGCAAGAGACCCAGTACTTC. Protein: CASSLRTASGGQETQYF.

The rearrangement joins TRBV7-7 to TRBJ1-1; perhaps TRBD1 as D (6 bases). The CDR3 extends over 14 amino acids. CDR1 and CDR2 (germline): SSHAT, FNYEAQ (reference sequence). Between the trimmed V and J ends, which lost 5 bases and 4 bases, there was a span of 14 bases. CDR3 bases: TGTGCCAGCAGCCAAGCCACAGGGTTCACTGAAGCTTTCTTT. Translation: CASSQATGFTEAFF.

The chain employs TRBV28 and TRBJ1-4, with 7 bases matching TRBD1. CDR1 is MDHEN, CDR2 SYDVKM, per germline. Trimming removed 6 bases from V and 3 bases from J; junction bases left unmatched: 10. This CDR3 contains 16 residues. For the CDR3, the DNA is TGTGCCAGCAGCTCGACAGGGTCTAGCCCTAATGAAAAACTGTTTTTT. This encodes CASSSTGSSPNEKLFF.

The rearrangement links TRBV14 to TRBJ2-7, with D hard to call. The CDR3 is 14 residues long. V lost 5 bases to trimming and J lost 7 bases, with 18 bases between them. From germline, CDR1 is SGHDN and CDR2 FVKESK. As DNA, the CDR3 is TGTGCCAGCAGCTTAACCGCCTCAGTTGGTGAGCAGTACTTC. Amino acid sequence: CASSLTASVGEQYF.